This T cell receptor beta chain came from a study of early T cells in non-severe SARS-CoV-2 infection. Whole-study context: Investigators sequenced bulk RNA drawn from unsorted whole blood, and chains remained unpaired. Study-wide results and limits: Clonotype matching in VDJdb favored anti-spike CD8 responses and did not capture private and CD4 specificities.

As regards this clonotype: Its antigen remains unknown.

The CDR3 extends over 15 amino acids. Germline CDR1 and CDR2: PRHDT and FYEKMQ (reference sequence). Unmatched junction bases numbered 11, after V lost 4 bases and J lost 8 bases. Unique molecular identifiers were affixed to single, distinct cDNA molecules. TCRdb re-derived calls from the 5' RACE reads in MiXCR, one entry per CDR3 protein. Here the sample spans around 57,000 distinct CDR3 sequences, 11% being singletons. The V call is TRBV13, the J call TRBJ2-3; TRBD2 matches 8 bases. The sequence derives from an adult who was a healthcare worker with PCR-confirmed SARS-CoV-2 infection or an uninfected control (not recorded which). Sequencing was done on a sample of whole blood. In DNA form, the CDR3 reads TGTGCCAGCAGCTACCAATTAGCGGGGCTCGGTACGCAGTATTTT. Protein: CASSYQLAGLGTQYF.